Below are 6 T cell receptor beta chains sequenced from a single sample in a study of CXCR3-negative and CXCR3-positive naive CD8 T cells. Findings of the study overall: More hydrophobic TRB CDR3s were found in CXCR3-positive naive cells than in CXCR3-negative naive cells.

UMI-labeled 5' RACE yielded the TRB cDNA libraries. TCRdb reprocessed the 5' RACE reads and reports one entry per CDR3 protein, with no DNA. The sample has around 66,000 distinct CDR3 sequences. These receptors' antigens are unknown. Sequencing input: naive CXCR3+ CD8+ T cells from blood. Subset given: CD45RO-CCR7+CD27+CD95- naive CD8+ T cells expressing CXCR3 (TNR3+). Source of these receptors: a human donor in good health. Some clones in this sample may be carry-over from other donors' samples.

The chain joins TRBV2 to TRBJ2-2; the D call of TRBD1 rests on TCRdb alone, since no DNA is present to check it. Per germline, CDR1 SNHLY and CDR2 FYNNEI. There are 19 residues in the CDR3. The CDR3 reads CASSEARGSRGRRTGELFF.

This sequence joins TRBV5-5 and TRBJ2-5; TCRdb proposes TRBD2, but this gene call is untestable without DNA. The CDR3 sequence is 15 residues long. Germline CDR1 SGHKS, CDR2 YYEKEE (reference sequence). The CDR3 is CASSFDSGSGWTQYF.

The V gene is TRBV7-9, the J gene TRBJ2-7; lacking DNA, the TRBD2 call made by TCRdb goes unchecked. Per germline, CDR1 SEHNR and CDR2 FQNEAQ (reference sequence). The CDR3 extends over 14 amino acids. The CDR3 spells CASDRGGLSYEQYF.

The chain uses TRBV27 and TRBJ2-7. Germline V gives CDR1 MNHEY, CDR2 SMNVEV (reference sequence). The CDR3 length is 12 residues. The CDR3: CASSFPDNEQYF.

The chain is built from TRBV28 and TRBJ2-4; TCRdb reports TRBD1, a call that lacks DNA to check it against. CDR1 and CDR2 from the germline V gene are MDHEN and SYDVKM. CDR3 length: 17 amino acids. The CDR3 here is CASSFRGEAQAKNIQYF.

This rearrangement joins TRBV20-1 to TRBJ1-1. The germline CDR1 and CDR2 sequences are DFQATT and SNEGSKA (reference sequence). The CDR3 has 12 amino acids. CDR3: CSARDTVTEAFF.